One sample yielded the 5 T cell receptor beta chains listed below, sequenced in a study of cytomegalovirus exposure and HLA in healthy donors. 13 Jbeta primers and 60 Vbeta primers were used for the PCR. Clones were sequenced by immunoSEQ multiplex PCR, and TCRdb holds only the in-frame ones, with some missing. The sample has 140,000 or so clones, around 67% seen once; the top ten hold around 4%. Sequencing used PBMCs. The receptor set was obtained from a man aged 18 to 35 in good health and CMV-seropositive.

The rearrangement joins TRBV19 to TRBJ1-5; D may be TRBD1 (5 bases). This CDR3 has 15 residues. CDR1 and CDR2 from the germline V gene are LNHDA and SQIVND (reference sequence). The V end lost 1 base, the J end lost 7 bases, and 14 bases lay between the germline ends. The CDR3 protein is CASSIVSQGLQPQHF. The CDR3 DNA follows: TGTGCCAGTAGTATAGTTTCTCAGGGACTGCAGCCCCAGCATTTT.

V usage is TRBV28 and J usage is TRBJ2-7, with D possibly being TRBD1 (6 bases). The CDR3 totals 13 residues. V was trimmed by 7 bases and J by 2 bases, leaving 12 bases between them. The germline gives CDR1 MDHEN, CDR2 SYDVKM. The CDR3 loop reads CASTQGPAYEQYF. For the CDR3, the DNA is TGTGCCAGCACTCAGGGGCCGGCCTACGAGCAGTACTTC. The full variable domain, its missing parts supplied by reference TRBV28 and TRBJ2-7, is DVKVTQSSRYLVKRTGEKVFLECVQDMDHENMFWYRQDPGLGLRLIYFSYDVKMKEKGDIPEGYSVSREKKERFSLILESASTNQTSMYLCASTQGPAYEQYFGPGTRLTVT.

V gene TRBV7-2 combines with J gene TRBJ2-1; D possibly corresponds to TRBD2 (5 bases). Germline CDR1 SGHTA, CDR2 FQGNSA. Deletions cut 1 base from V and 9 bases from J, with 13 bases between. The CDR3 contains 14 residues. As DNA, the CDR3 is TGTGCCAGCAGCTTAGTAACGGGGTCGGGTGAGCAGTTCTTC. As protein: CASSLVTGSGEQFF.

A few counts support this clone. The rearrangement joins TRBV28 to TRBJ1-5; the D gene is possibly TRBD1 (6 bases). CDR1 is MDHEN, CDR2 SYDVKM, per germline. This CDR3 has 14 amino acids. Trimming removed 5 bases at V and 4 bases at J, with 12 bases between. The CDR3 DNA is TGTGCCAGCAGTATGGGACACCGAAATCAGCCCCAGCATTTT. Translated, it gives CASSMGHRNQPQHF. Drawing the rest from reference TRBV28 and TRBJ1-5, the complete variable domain is DVKVTQSSRYLVKRTGEKVFLECVQDMDHENMFWYRQDPGLGLRLIYFSYDVKMKEKGDIPEGYSVSREKKERFSLILESASTNQTSMYLCASSMGHRNQPQHFGDGTRLSIL.

The chain recombines TRBV5-1 with TRBJ2-3, with 7 bases aligning to TRBD1. Germline lookup yields CDR1 SGHRS and CDR2 YFSETQ. CDR3 length: 12 residues. The junction had 5 bases not matched to a gene; V was cut back by 8 bases and J by 5 bases. The CDR3 region has the DNA TGCGCCAGGAAGGGGGCTGAAGATACGCAGTATTTT. Its translation is CARKGAEDTQYF.